This TCR beta chain is drawn from a study of early T cells in non-severe SARS-CoV-2 infection (dated by TCRdb to about 2021). At the level of the whole study: Bulk RNA from unsorted whole blood was used for TCR sequencing, so alpha and beta chains could not be paired. Overall study results and their limits: VDJdb matching was skewed toward anti-spike CD8 responses and likely underestimated virus-specific expansions, missing private and CD4 specificities.

Set within a cohort of healthcare workers in London, UK, this nested case-control study involved weekly PCR testing of nasopharyngeal swabs along with blood sampling. Healthcare workers were recruited between 23 and 31 March 2020, during the week of the UK lockdown, and were followed weekly for up to about 16 weeks. With respect to this clonotype: Which antigen it targets is not known. No much larger clonotype is one base removed from it; base qualities were not supplied.

The library was obtained by 5' RACE. The listed sequencing device is NextSeq 500. To correct for sequencing error and PCR bias, the TCR library protocol tagged individual cDNA molecules with unique molecular identifiers. Sequencing covered both TCR alpha and beta chains, and within each sample the abundances of alpha and beta sequences were tightly co-correlated. The paper's processing steps were these. V gene, J gene and CDR3 annotation of TCR sequences was performed with Decombinator V4. Expanded TCRs were defined as changing significantly between any two time points under a Poisson model with p below 0.0001. Abundances of TCRs were expressed as counts per million after normalisation to the total number of TCRs sequenced in each sample. VDJdb, accessed 1 November 2021, was searched for CMV, EBV and SARS-CoV-2 annotated TCRs, excluding TCRs annotated for multiple antigens. TCRdb reran the public reads through fastp at Q25 and MiXCR, keeping productive beta chains. Rows with one shared CDR3 protein collapse into an entry with the most common genes and DNA. TCRdb, rather than the study authors, made the V and J calls. The sample data list tens of thousands of distinct CDR3 sequences, and approximately 11% of these were observed just once. The ten largest clonotypes hold approximately 13% of the sample.

The specimen sequenced was whole blood. This TCR was sampled from an adult who was a healthcare worker with PCR-confirmed SARS-CoV-2 infection or an uninfected control (not recorded which).

For the CDR3, the sequence is CASSDMTSGRAEEQYF. The DNA reads as follows: TGCGCCAGCAGTGATATGACTAGCGGGAGAGCGGAAGAGCAGTACTTC. Here the chain combines TRBV10-2 and TRBJ2-7, and TRBD2 aligns with 12 junction nucleotides. The CDR3 goes from the cysteine to the phenylalanine over 16 residues. This entry keeps only the CDR3 DNA: 48 bases, framed from base 1. For CDR1 and CDR2, the germline V gene lists WSHSY and SAAADI. The junction shows trimming of 3 bases on V and 7 bases on J, and the gene matches do not reach 10 bases of it.